Presented here are 12 T cell receptor beta chains from one specimen sequenced in a study of shared clonotypes between healthy human individuals. CD8 cells classed as naive were CD45RO-negative and positively selected for CCR7, excluding terminally differentiated effector memory CD45RA+ cells. Clones were read by immunoSEQ multiplex PCR, and TCRdb kept only the in-frame ones, dropping some. The sample consists of around 610,000 clones, around 96% of them appearing once. Input material: naive CD8+ T cells sorted from blood. Source of these receptors: a woman in her thirties in good health.

The chain joins TRBV10-1 to TRBJ2-7, with TRBD1 matching over 7 bases. The V and J ends lost 1 base and 5 bases, in that order; junction bases with no gene match: 8. Germline loops: CDR1 WNHNN, CDR2 SYGVQD (reference sequence). The CDR3 extends over 15 amino acids. Here the CDR3 DNA reads TGCGCCAGCAGTGAGTTTAGGCAGGGGGTCAACGAGCAGTACTTC. Amino acid sequence: CASSEFRQGVNEQYF.

The chain links TRBV9 to TRBJ1-2; D is possibly TRBD1 (6 bases). V was pared by 3 bases and J by 6 bases, with 18 bases between. Germline V lookup: CDR1 SGDLS, CDR2 YYNGEE. The CDR3 is 15 residues long. The CDR3 DNA follows: TGTGCCAGCAGCGCGTACGGACAGAGTGGAGATGGCTACACCTTC. Residues: CASSAYGQSGDGYTF.

The chain uses TRBV2 and TRBJ2-2, with 9 nucleotides matching TRBD1. Trimming took 2 bases from V and 4 from J; bases not matched to a gene: 8. Germline loops: CDR1 SNHLY, CDR2 FYNNEI. This CDR3 is built from 17 residues. The CDR3 DNA reads TGTGCCAGCAGTGAAAGCGAGGACAGGGGTATCACCGGGGAGCTGTTTTTT. Encoded protein: CASSESEDRGITGELFF.

This clone was detected only once. J is TRBJ1-2 and V is TRBV28, with D possibly matching TRBD1 (5 bases). V lost 3 bases and J 6 bases, leaving 8 bases between the germline ends. Germline loops: CDR1 MDHEN, CDR2 SYDVKM. CDR3 size: 12 residues. CDR3 in amino acids: CASSFGADGYTF. CDR3 DNA: TGTGCCAGCAGTTTCGGGGCAGATGGCTACACCTTC.

This chain links TRBV11-2 with TRBJ2-7, with D unresolved. V lost 0 bases and J 1 base, leaving 16 bases between the germline ends. Germline V gene data show CDR1 as SGHAT and CDR2 as FQNNGV. The CDR3 has 17 amino acids. CDR3 protein: CASSLDQRRPLSYEQYF. The CDR3, as DNA: TGTGCCAGCAGCTTAGATCAGAGGCGGCCACTTTCCTACGAGCAGTACTTC.

This clone appeared a single time. The chain joins TRBV13 to TRBJ2-5; TRBD1 is a possible D gene (5 bases). The CDR3 length is 15 residues. Per the germline V gene, CDR1 is PRHDT and CDR2 is FYEKMQ (reference sequence). V shed 5 bases and J shed 1 base, with 14 bases lying between them. The CDR3 DNA reads as TGTGCCAGCAGCCTGAGACAGATATTCCAAGAGACCCAGTACTTC. Its translation is CASSLRQIFQETQYF.

The chain has TRBV5-1 and TRBJ1-4, with TRBD1 matching 9 bases. Trimming took 4 bases from V and 9 from J; bases not matched to a gene: 7. CDR1 and CDR2 (germline): SGHRS, YFSETQ. The CDR3 loop spans 14 amino acids. The CDR3 loop is CASSGGTGRKKLFF. DNA for the CDR3: TGCGCCAGCAGCGGCGGGACAGGGAGGAAAAAACTGTTTTTT.

V and J are TRBV28 and TRBJ1-1; D unresolved. Germline V gene lookup returns CDR1 MDHEN and CDR2 SYDVKM. Trimming removed 1 base at V and 4 bases at J, with 22 bases between. The CDR3 contains 18 residues. The CDR3 sequence: CASSLLNPIVTLPTEAFF. The CDR3 nucleotides are TGTGCCAGCAGTTTATTAAACCCGATCGTCACCTTGCCCACTGAAGCTTTCTTT.

The chain has TRBV28 and TRBJ1-3; TRBD1 aligns across 7 bases. V lost 9 bases, J lost 0 bases, and 8 bases stayed unmatched. CDR1 is MDHEN, CDR2 SYDVKM, per germline. The CDR3 is 15 amino acids. The CDR3 DNA reads TGTGCCAGTAAAAGGGACAGCTCCTCTGGAAACACCATATATTTT. Residues: CASKRDSSSGNTIYF. The full variable domain, completed using reference TRBV28 and TRBJ1-3, is DVKVTQSSRYLVKRTGEKVFLECVQDMDHENMFWYRQDPGLGLRLIYFSYDVKMKEKGDIPEGYSVSREKKERFSLILESASTNQTSMYLCASKRDSSSGNTIYFGEGSWLTVV.

This sequence joins TRBV5-4 and TRBJ2-7, with 7 bases matching TRBD1. Germline V gives CDR1 SGHNT, CDR2 YYREEE (reference sequence). This CDR3 is 13 amino acids long. V shed 4 bases and J 8 bases; nucleotides not matched to a gene: 9. The CDR3 sequence is CASSEEDREQQYF. The CDR3 DNA sequence: TGTGCCAGCAGCGAGGAAGACAGGGAACAGCAGTACTTC. Combining the CDR3 with reference TRBV5-4 and TRBJ2-7 gives the whole variable domain ETGVTQSPTHLIKTRGQQVTLRCSSQSGHNTVSWYQQALGQGPQFIFQYYREEENGRGNFPPRFSGLQFPNYSSELNVNALELDDSALYLCASSEEDREQQYFGPGTRLTVT.

This chain links TRBV28 with TRBJ2-3; 10 nucleotides align to TRBD2. The CDR3 contains 15 residues. In germline, CDR1 is MDHEN, CDR2 SYDVKM. V trimming: 5 bases; J trimming: 0 bases; junction bases outside the gene matches: 2. The CDR3 reads CASSGLAASTDTQYF. The CDR3 DNA reads TGTGCCAGCAGTGGACTAGCGGCTAGCACAGATACGCAGTATTTT.

The chain combines TRBV5-6 with TRBJ2-7; perhaps TRBD2 as D (7 bases). The germline V gene encodes CDR1 SGHDT and CDR2 YYEEEE. Trimming took off 2 bases at V and 6 bases at J, with 12 bases between the two ends. The CDR3 runs 13 residues. The CDR3 DNA follows: TGTGCCAGCAGCTTATCGGCGGGGGCCGAGCAGTACTTC. The encoded protein is CASSLSAGAEQYF. Full variable domain (rest looked up from reference TRBV5-6 and TRBJ2-7): DAGVTQSPTHLIKTRGQQVTLRCSPKSGHDTVSWYQQALGQGPQFIFQYYEEEERQRGNFPDRFSGHQFPNYSSELNVNALLLGDSALYLCASSLSAGAEQYFGPGTRLTVT.